This record looks at one T cell receptor beta chain sequence and its context. The antigen remains unidentified. The source of the sample is a study of T cell responses to AZD1222 COVID-19 vaccine. Sequenced by immunoSEQ multiplex PCR; TCRdb stores in-frame clones only, minus some. Among 140,000 or so clones listed, 88% were seen once. Study-wide findings and caveats: An increase in Spike-specific TCR breadth and depth was observed after two AZD1222 doses. Clonal diversity was possibly underestimated, and white British individuals and females predominated among donors. Recipients of AZD1222 seropositive at baseline numbered only five or six.

The V gene's germline CDR1 is SGHNT and CDR2 YENEEA. The CDR3 is 14 amino acids. V was shortened by 5 bases and J by 2 bases, with 13 bases between the two germline ends. The specimen comprised peripheral blood, sampled 28 days after the second dose of the MenACWY control vaccine. The chain is built from TRBV11-3 and TRBJ2-7; TRBD2 might be the D (6 bases). The sequence came from an adult who received the MenACWY meningococcal vaccine as a control. The CDR3 DNA sequence: TGTGCCAGCAGCGGGAGGATGCATACCTACGAGCAGTACTTC. Protein sequence: CASSGRMHTYEQYF. Full variable domain (remainder filled in from reference TRBV11-3 and TRBJ2-7): EAGVVQSPRYKIIEKKQPVAFWCNPISGHNTLYWYLQNLGQGPELLIRYENEEAVDDSQLPKDRFSAERLKGVDSTLKIQPAELGDSAVYLCASSGRMHTYEQYFGPGTRLTVT.